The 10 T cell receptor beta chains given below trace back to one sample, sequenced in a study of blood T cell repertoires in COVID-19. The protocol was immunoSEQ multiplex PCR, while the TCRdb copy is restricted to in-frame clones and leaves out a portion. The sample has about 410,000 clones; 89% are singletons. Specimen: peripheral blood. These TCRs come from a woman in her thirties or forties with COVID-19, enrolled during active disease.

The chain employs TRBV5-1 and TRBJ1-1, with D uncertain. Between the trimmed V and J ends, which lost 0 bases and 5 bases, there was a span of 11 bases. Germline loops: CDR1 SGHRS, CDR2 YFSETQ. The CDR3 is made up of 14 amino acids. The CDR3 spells CASSLARPVTEAFF. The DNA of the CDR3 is TGCGCCAGCAGCTTGGCCAGGCCAGTTACTGAAGCTTTCTTT.

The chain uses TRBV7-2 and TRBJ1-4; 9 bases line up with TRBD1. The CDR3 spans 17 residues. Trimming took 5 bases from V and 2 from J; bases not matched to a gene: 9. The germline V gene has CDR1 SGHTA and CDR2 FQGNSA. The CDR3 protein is CASSPTGGRRTNEKLFF. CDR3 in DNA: TGTGCCAGCAGCCCCACAGGGGGCAGACGGACTAATGAAAAACTGTTTTTT.

Here the CDR3 DNA reads TGCGCCAGCAGCCAAGGATCAGCGGGGACAGGGGGCAATTCACCCCTCCACTTT. Translating gives CASSQGSAGTGGNSPLHF. The chain couples TRBV4-3 to TRBJ1-6; 12 bases fit TRBD1. This CDR3 region has 18 residues. Trimming cost V 1 base and J 7 bases; bases outside gene matches: 8. The V gene's germline CDR1 is LGHNA and CDR2 YSLEER.

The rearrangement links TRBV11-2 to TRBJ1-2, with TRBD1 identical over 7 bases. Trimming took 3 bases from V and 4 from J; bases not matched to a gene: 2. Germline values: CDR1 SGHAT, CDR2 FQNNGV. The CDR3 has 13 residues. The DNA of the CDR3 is TGTGCCAGCAGCTTTACAGGGGCCTATGGCTACACCTTC. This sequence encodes CASSFTGAYGYTF.

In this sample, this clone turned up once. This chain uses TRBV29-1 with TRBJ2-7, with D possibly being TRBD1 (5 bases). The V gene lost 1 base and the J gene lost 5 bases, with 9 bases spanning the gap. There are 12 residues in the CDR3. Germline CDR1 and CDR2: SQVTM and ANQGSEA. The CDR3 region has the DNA TGCAGCGTTGAAGGGCAGGGTAACGAGCAGTACTTC. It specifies CSVEGQGNEQYF.

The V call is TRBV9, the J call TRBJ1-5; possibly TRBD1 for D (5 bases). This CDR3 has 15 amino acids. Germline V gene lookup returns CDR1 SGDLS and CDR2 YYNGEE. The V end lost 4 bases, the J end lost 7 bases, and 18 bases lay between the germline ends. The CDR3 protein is CASSPQGADEQPQHF. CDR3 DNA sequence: TGTGCCAGCAGCCCCCAAGGGGCGGACGAACAGCCCCAGCATTTT. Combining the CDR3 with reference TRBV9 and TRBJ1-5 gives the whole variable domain DSGVTQTPKHLITATGQRVTLRCSPRSGDLSVYWYQQSLDQGLQFLIQYYNGEERAKGNILERFSAQQFPDLHSELNLSSLELGDSALYFCASSPQGADEQPQHFGDGTRLSIL.

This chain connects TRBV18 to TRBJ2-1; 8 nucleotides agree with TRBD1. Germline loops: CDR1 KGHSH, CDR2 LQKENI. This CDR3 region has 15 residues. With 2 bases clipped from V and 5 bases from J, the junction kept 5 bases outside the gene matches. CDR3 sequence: CASSPGQGEDNEQFF. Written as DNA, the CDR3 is TGTGCCAGCTCACCAGGACAGGGCGAGGACAATGAGCAGTTCTTC.

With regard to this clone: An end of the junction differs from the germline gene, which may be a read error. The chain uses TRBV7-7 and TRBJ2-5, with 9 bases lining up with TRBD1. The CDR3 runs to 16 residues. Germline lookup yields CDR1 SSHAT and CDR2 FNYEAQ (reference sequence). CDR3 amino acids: CASSLGTGTLQETQYF. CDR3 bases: TGTGCTAGCAGCTTAGGGACAGGGACGCTTCAAGAGACCCAGTACTTC.

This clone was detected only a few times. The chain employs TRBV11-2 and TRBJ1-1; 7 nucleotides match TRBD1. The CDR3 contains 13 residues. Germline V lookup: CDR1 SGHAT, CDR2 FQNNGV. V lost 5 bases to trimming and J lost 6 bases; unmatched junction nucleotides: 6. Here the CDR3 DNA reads TGTGCCAGCAGCCGTTACCAGGGGGCTGAAGCTTTCTTT. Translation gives CASSRYQGAEAFF. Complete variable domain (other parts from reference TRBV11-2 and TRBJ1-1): EAGVAQSPRYKIIEKRQSVAFWCNPISGHATLYWYQQILGQGPKLLIQFQNNGVVDDSQLPKDRFSAERLKGVDSTLKIQPAKLEDSAVYLCASSRYQGAEAFFGQGTRLTVV.

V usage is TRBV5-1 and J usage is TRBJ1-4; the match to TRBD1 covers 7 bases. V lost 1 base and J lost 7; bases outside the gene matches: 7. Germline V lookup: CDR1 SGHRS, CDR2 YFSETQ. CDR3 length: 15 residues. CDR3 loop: CASSLWGDSGEKLFF. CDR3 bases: TGCGCCAGCAGCTTGTGGGGGGACAGTGGTGAAAAACTGTTTTTT.